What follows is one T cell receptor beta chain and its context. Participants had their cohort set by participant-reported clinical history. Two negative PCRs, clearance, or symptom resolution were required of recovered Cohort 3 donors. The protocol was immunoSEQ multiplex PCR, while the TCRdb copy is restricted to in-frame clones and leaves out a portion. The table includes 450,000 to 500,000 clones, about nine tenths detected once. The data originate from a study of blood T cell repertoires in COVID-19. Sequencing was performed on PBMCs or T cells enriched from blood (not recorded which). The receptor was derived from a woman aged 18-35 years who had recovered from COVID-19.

CDR3 in amino acids: CASGLVPGGYEQYF. DNA of the CDR3: TGTGCTAGTGGTTTGGTGCCAGGGGGGTACGAGCAGTACTTC. This rearrangement joins TRBV12-5 to TRBJ2-7, with D possibly TRBD1 on 7 matching bases. Germline values: CDR1 LGHNT, CDR2 FRNRAP. CDR3 length: 14 amino acids. The germline V and J ends were trimmed by 0 bases and 4 bases, with 10 bases remaining between them.